This paragraph covers one T cell receptor beta chain sequence. The data were produced by immunoSEQ multiplex PCR, yet TCRdb's version contains in-frame clones alone and is incomplete. The sample comprises about 84,000 clones, around 83% of which are singletons, and roughly 10% rests with the top ten. This sample stems from a study of control samples from healthy donors and cancer patients. The TCR was taken from a man in his fifties or sixties with head and neck cancer. The sample consisted of PBMCs.

CDR3 in amino acids: CSVQGTGLLLTYGYTF. CDR3 nucleotides: TGCAGCGTTCAGGGGACAGGGCTCCTATTAACCTATGGCTACACCTTC. The chain carries TRBV29-1 and TRBJ1-2; 9 nucleotides match TRBD1. V was pared by 5 bases and J by 4 bases, with 14 bases of the junction left unmatched. Germline values: CDR1 SQVTM, CDR2 ANQGSEA. This CDR3 has 16 amino acids.